This passage covers 18 T cell receptor beta chains from one sample sequenced in a study of vaccination and CD4 T cells after COVID-19. Treatment given: roughly ten-day PBMC culture with coronavirus spike peptide pools or control peptides (ViraFEST assay). Cultured CD4+ T cell DNA underwent sequencing with the Oncomine TCR Beta short-read assay. Each CDR3 protein is one row after TCRdb ran MiXCR on the PCR reads. The data hold about 7,200 distinct CDR3 sequences, with under 65% observed a single time. Antigen specificity for these receptors is unknown. The specimen was CD4+ T cells from blood, cultured in vitro. The source of these receptors is a human donor who had recovered from COVID-19.

The V and J genes are TRBV30 and TRBJ2-1; perhaps TRBD2 as D (6 bases). The CDR3 runs 15 residues. Germline CDR1 and CDR2: GTSNPN and SVGIG (reference sequence). V was shortened by 0 bases and J by 4 bases, with 13 bases between the two germline ends. The CDR3 here is CAWSVRGGGYNEQFF. For the CDR3, the DNA is TGTGCCTGGAGTGTACGGGGAGGAGGTTACAATGAGCAGTTCTTC.

The chain carries TRBV5-4 and TRBJ1-1; unclear D gene. This CDR3 is built from 11 residues. Looked up from germline, CDR1 is SGHNT and CDR2 is YYREEE (reference sequence). The V gene lost 4 bases and the J gene lost 2 bases, with 3 bases spanning the gap. As DNA, the CDR3 is TGTGCCAGCAGCCGTAACACTGAAGCTTTCTTT. Translation gives CASSRNTEAFF.

The J gene is TRBJ2-7, the V gene TRBV27, with D perhaps TRBD1 or TRBD2 (6 bases each). V was cut by 5 bases and J by 6 bases, with 17 bases left in between. The CDR3 spans 14 residues. From germline, CDR1 is MNHEY and CDR2 SMNVEV (reference sequence). CDR3 sequence: CASSPWGAPTEQYF. The CDR3 bases are TGTGCCAGCAGTCCCTGGGGGGCGCCTACCGAGCAGTACTTC.

This rearrangement joins TRBV20-1 to TRBJ2-3; D is perhaps TRBD2 (6 bases). V lost 7 bases and J 2 bases, leaving 16 bases between the germline ends. This CDR3 is built from 14 residues. Per germline, CDR1 DFQATT and CDR2 SNEGSKA (reference sequence). The CDR3 DNA follows: TGCAGTGGGCTCCCGGCGGGGCTCACAGATACGCAGTATTTT. Translated: CSGLPAGLTDTQYF.

This chain joins TRBV5-4 and TRBJ2-7; D gene uncertain. Between the trimmed V and J ends, which lost 5 bases and 1 base, there was a span of 13 bases. Germline assignment: CDR1 SGHNT and CDR2 YYREEE (reference sequence). This CDR3 has 14 amino acids. CDR3 region: CASRAGSESYEQYF. As DNA, the CDR3 is TGTGCCAGCAGAGCTGGGTCGGAATCCTACGAGCAGTACTTC.

This clonotype has only one observation. The V call is TRBV7-9, the J call TRBJ1-3; no reliable D call. Germline assignment: CDR1 SEHNR and CDR2 FQNEAQ (reference sequence). V was clipped by 0 bases and J by 3 bases, with 12 bases between them. This CDR3 is 16 amino acids long. The CDR3 spells CASSLAEAVSGNTIYF. The DNA for the CDR3 is TGTGCCAGCAGCTTAGCCGAGGCAGTGAGTGGAAACACCATATATTTT.

V gene TRBV6-2 or TRBV6-3 combines with J gene TRBJ2-6; perhaps D is TRBD1 or TRBD2 (5 bases each). This CDR3 contains 15 residues. Between the trimmed V and J ends, which lost 6 bases and 0 bases, there was a span of 9 bases. Germline lookup yields CDR1 MNHEY and CDR2 SVGEGT. CDR3 in amino acids: CASSNGASGANVLTF. Here the CDR3 DNA reads TGTGCCAGCAGCAACGGGGCCTCTGGGGCCAACGTCCTGACTTTC.

This clonotype was seen more than once but under ten times. The rearrangement joins TRBV6-1 to TRBJ1-1; TRBD1 matches 7 bases. CDR1 and CDR2 (germline): MNHNS, SASEGT. This CDR3 is 15 amino acids long. V lost 3 bases and J lost 4; bases outside the gene matches: 8. CDR3: CASSDGLNRGTEAFF. In DNA form, the CDR3 reads TGTGCCAGCAGTGACGGACTAAACAGGGGCACTGAAGCTTTCTTT.

CDR3 protein: CSAPKPGLAGTGELFF. The CDR3 DNA reads as TGCAGTGCCCCGAAGCCGGGACTAGCCGGCACCGGGGAGCTGTTTTTT. V gene TRBV20-1 combines with J gene TRBJ2-2, with 9 nucleotides matching TRBD2. Germline CDR1 is DFQATT and CDR2 is SNEGSKA (reference sequence). This CDR3 has 16 residues. Trimming took 6 bases from V and 4 from J; bases not matched to a gene: 12.

The gene calls are TRBV6-1 and TRBJ2-7, with a weak D call TRBD2 (6 bases). The CDR3 consists of 13 residues. CDR1 and CDR2 (germline): MNHNS, SASEGT. Trimming shortened V by 2 bases and J by 3 bases, and 8 bases separated the two germline ends. This CDR3 reads CASSEMRGYEQYF. The DNA of the CDR3 is TGTGCCAGCAGTGAAATGCGGGGCTACGAGCAGTACTTC.

The chain has TRBV6-1 and TRBJ2-2, with D tentatively TRBD2 (6 bases). From germline, CDR1 is MNHNS and CDR2 SASEGT. Trimming shortened V by 6 bases and J by 0 bases, and 11 bases separated the two germline ends. There are 15 residues in the CDR3. CDR3 coding DNA: TGTGCCAGCAGGTTAGCGGTAGCGAACACCGGGGAGCTGTTTTTT. This sequence encodes CASRLAVANTGELFF.

This clonotype appeared a few times. V gene TRBV7-2 combines with J gene TRBJ1-5; D ambiguous. The CDR3 totals 14 residues. Germline V CDR1 and CDR2: SGHTA, FQGNSA. The ends were cut back, 3 bases at V and 0 bases at J, with 6 bases in the middle. This CDR3 is CASSLATSNQPQHF. The CDR3, as DNA: TGTGCCAGCAGCTTGGCTACTAGCAATCAGCCCCAGCATTTT.

On this clonotype itself: The conserved final phenylalanine or tryptophan is absent from the CDR3, which likely points to a read error. This chain joins TRBV2 and TRBJ1-6, with D possibly matching TRBD1 (6 bases). The CDR3 has 15 amino acids. With 2 bases removed from V and 7 bases from J, the gap between germline ends came to 12 bases. Germline loops: CDR1 SNHLY, CDR2 FYNNEI. The CDR3 coding sequence is TGTGCCAGCAGTGAAAACAGGGTAAACAATTCACCCCTCCACTCT. Translating it yields CASSENRVNNSPLHS.

This clonotype is medium-sized (0.01 to 0.1%) within its sample. V is TRBV19 and J is TRBJ1-5, with 7 nucleotides matching TRBD1. CDR3 length: 15 residues. Trimming at V came to 2 bases and at J to 2 bases, leaving 3 bases not matched to a gene. CDR1 LNHDA and CDR2 SQIVND come from the germline V gene (reference sequence). The CDR3 sequence: CASSIKGARNQPQHF. CDR3 in DNA: TGTGCCAGTAGTATAAAGGGGGCGCGCAATCAGCCCCAGCATTTT.

The gene calls are TRBV5-1 and TRBJ2-5; D call uncertain. CDR3 length: 15 residues. Trimming shortened V by 2 bases and J by 5 bases, and 16 bases separated the two germline ends. Germline V gives CDR1 SGHRS, CDR2 YFSETQ. The CDR3 DNA sequence: TGCGCCAGCAGCTTCCAGGACCCGGCCAGGGAGACCCAGTACTTC. Translated: CASSFQDPARETQYF.

The J gene is TRBJ2-7, the V gene TRBV2; D remains unclear. Germline CDR1 is SNHLY and CDR2 is FYNNEI. The CDR3 consists of 13 residues. The germline V and J ends were trimmed by 1 base and 2 bases, with 6 bases remaining between them. The CDR3 region has the DNA TGTGCCAGCAGTGAAGTCAGAACCTACGAGCAGTACTTC. Translating it yields CASSEVRTYEQYF.

This sequence joins TRBV7-2 and TRBJ2-2, with D perhaps matching TRBD2 (5 bases). Germline V gene data show CDR1 as SGHTA and CDR2 as FQGNSA. The CDR3 spans 16 residues. V shed 1 base and J shed 1 base, with 10 bases lying between them. The CDR3 reads CASSLDASLNTGELFF. CDR3 in DNA: TGTGCCAGCAGCTTAGATGCTAGCTTGAACACCGGGGAGCTGTTTTTT.

This clonotype was seen a handful of times. This chain connects TRBV20-1 to TRBJ1-2; D ambiguous. The ends were cut back, 6 bases at V and 7 bases at J, with 15 bases in the middle. From germline, CDR1 is DFQATT and CDR2 SNEGSKA (reference sequence). The CDR3 length is 12 residues. CDR3 nucleotide sequence: TGCAGTGCCTCCTGGGCGGTTTTTGGCTACACCTTC. It yields the protein CSASWAVFGYTF.